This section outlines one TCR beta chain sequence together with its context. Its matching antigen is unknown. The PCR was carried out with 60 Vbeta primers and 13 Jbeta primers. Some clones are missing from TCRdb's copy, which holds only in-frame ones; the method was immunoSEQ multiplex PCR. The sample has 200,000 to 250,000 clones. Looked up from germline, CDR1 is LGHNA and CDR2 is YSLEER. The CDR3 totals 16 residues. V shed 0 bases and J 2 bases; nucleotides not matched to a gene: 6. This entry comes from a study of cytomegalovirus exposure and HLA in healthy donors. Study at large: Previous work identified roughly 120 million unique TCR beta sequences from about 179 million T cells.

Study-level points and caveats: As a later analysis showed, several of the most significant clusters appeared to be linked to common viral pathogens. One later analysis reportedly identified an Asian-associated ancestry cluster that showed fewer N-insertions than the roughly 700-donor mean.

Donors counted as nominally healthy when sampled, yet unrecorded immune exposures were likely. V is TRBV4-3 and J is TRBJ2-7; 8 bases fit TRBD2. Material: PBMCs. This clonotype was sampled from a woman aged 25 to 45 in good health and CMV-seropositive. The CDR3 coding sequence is TGCGCCAGCAGCCAAGAGCTTAGCGGGAAAGCCTACGAGCAGTACTTC. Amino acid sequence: CASSQELSGKAYEQYF.